What follows are 27 T cell receptor beta chains derived from one specimen sequenced in a study of T cells in Graves' hyperthyroidism and ophthalmopathy. The CDR3 regions of TCR beta were amplified from RNA transcripts. During a first-round RT-PCR of the TCR CDR3, the HTBI primer set was used. TCRdb analysed the multiplex PCR reads with MiXCR anew, one entry per CDR3 protein. The sample has 500,000 to 650,000 distinct CDR3 sequences; 46% are singletons. What was sequenced was peripheral blood or thyroid tissue (not recorded which). The receptor set was obtained from an adult woman with Graves' disease, either hyperthyroidism or ophthalmopathy (not recorded which).

At least ten counts were recorded for this clonotype. This chain connects TRBV7-9 to TRBJ2-5, with D unresolved. Trimming cost V 5 bases and J 2 bases, with 9 bases left between them. The CDR3 length is 13 residues. Germline lookup yields CDR1 SEHNR and CDR2 FQNEAQ (reference sequence). Here the CDR3 DNA reads TGTGCCAGCAGCCGATTCCCGCAAGAGACCCAGTACTTC. Translation: CASSRFPQETQYF.

Details on this clonotype: A read error may account for a junction end that differs from germline. V and J are TRBV5-6 and TRBJ1-1, with a weak D call TRBD1 (6 bases). Germline V lookup: CDR1 SGHDT, CDR2 YYEEEE. CDR3 length: 14 amino acids. The CDR3 nucleotides read TGTGCCAGCAACCGACAGGCCGGTTACACCGAAGCTTTCTTT. It codes for CASNRQAGYTEAFF.

The rearrangement joins TRBV6-1 to TRBJ1-6, with D unresolved. The CDR3 runs to 19 residues. Trimming removed 7 bases at V and 0 bases at J, with 22 bases between. Germline loops: CDR1 MNHNS, CDR2 SASEGT. The CDR3 nucleotides read TGTGCCAGCACGCAAAGCGGGAGACCAACGAGCTCCTATAATTCACCCCTCCACTTT. Protein product: CASTQSGRPTSSYNSPLHF.

This clonotype has just a few counts. The chain carries TRBV28 and TRBJ1-5, with D possibly being TRBD1 (5 bases). Trimming shortened V by 2 bases and J by 3 bases, and 11 bases separated the two germline ends. CDR1 MDHEN and CDR2 SYDVKM come from the germline V gene. The CDR3 is 15 residues long. In DNA, the CDR3 is TGTGCCAGCAGTTTACAGAGAGGGACCAATCAGCCCCAGCATTTT. It is translated as CASSLQRGTNQPQHF.

The genes are TRBV10-3 and TRBJ1-5, with TRBD1 as a possible D gene (6 bases). Trimming shortened V by 2 bases and J by 6 bases, and 17 bases separated the two germline ends. Germline CDR1 reads ENHRY; CDR2 reads SYGVKD. The CDR3 is 16 residues long. For the CDR3, the DNA is TGTGCCATCAGTGAGAGGGGGTTGGGAATCGGTCAGCCCCAGCATTTT. It codes for CAISERGLGIGQPQHF.

This clonotype appeared many times. This chain joins TRBV5-1 and TRBJ2-7; 10 bases map to TRBD2. This CDR3 contains 15 residues. Germline V lookup: CDR1 SGHRS, CDR2 YFSETQ. With 3 bases clipped from V and 5 bases from J, the junction kept 8 bases outside the gene matches. The CDR3: CASSYIAGGWDEQYF. The CDR3 coding sequence is TGCGCCAGCAGCTATATAGCGGGAGGATGGGACGAGCAGTACTTC. The variable domain in full, with the rest retrieved from reference TRBV5-1 and TRBJ2-7, is KAGVTQTPRYLIKTRGQQVTLSCSPISGHRSVSWYQQTPGQGLQFLFEYFSETQRNKGNFPGRFSGRQFSNSRSEMNVSTLELGDSALYLCASSYIAGGWDEQYFGPGTRLTVT.

This clonotype has only a few counts. The V gene is TRBV15, the J gene TRBJ2-5, with a tentative D call TRBD2 (5 bases). Looked up from germline, CDR1 is LNHNV and CDR2 is YYDKDF (reference sequence). The CDR3 loop spans 13 amino acids. V lost 0 bases to trimming and J lost 10 bases, with 12 bases between them. CDR3 sequence reads: CATSRDEGSDQYF. The CDR3 DNA sequence: TGTGCCACCAGCAGAGATGAGGGATCGGACCAGTACTTC. The whole variable domain, filled in from reference TRBV15 and TRBJ2-5, reads DAMVIQNPRYQVTQFGKPVTLSCSQTLNHNVMYWYQQKSSQAPKLLFHYYDKDFNNEADTPDNFQSRRPNTSFCFLDIRSPGLGDTAMYLCATSRDEGSDQYFGPGTRLLVL.

This clonotype showed up many times. CDR3 loop: CASSLGTPPYEQYF. The DNA of the CDR3 is TGTGCCAGCAGCCTAGGGACACCTCCCTACGAGCAGTACTTC. V usage is TRBV7-9 and J usage is TRBJ2-7; weak D call: TRBD1 (6 bases). V lost 5 bases and J lost 2, with 13 bases in between. The CDR3 length is 14 residues. The V gene's germline CDR1 is SEHNR and CDR2 FQNEAQ (reference sequence).

This clonotype was observed a few times. The chain couples TRBV20-1 to TRBJ2-7; the match to TRBD2 covers 7 bases. The J segment lost 0 bases and the V segment lost 3 bases, leaving 14 bases of the junction unmatched. Germline V gene data show CDR1 as DFQATT and CDR2 as SNEGSKA (reference sequence). The CDR3 consists of 17 residues. CDR3 sequence: CSASSGLEPESSYEQYF. CDR3 coding DNA: TGCAGTGCTAGTAGCGGGCTGGAACCGGAGAGCTCCTACGAGCAGTACTTC.

This clonotype appeared a few times. The chain couples TRBV29-1 to TRBJ2-2; 9 positions match TRBD2. The CDR3 covers 14 residues. V was clipped by 4 bases and J by 5 bases; unmatched bases: 5. The germline gives CDR1 SQVTM, CDR2 ANQGSEA. This CDR3 reads CSVVGLAGTGELFF. The CDR3, as DNA: TGCAGCGTTGTCGGGCTAGCGGGGACCGGGGAGCTGTTTTTT.

Many counts were recorded for this clonotype. The chain recombines TRBV2 with TRBJ1-1, with D perhaps TRBD1 (6 bases). The CDR3 extends over 13 amino acids. The V end was cut by 8 bases, the J end by 5 bases, with 15 bases between. The V gene's germline CDR1 is SNHLY and CDR2 FYNNEI. CDR3 loop: CASARGSLTEAFF. In DNA, the CDR3 is TGTGCCAGCGCCAGGGGCAGCCTTACTGAAGCTTTCTTT.

The chain joins TRBV7-9 to TRBJ2-5; 11 bases map to TRBD2. The CDR3 runs to 17 residues. Germline trimming cut 5 bases from V and 5 bases from J; bases unmatched to any gene: 13. Germline-derived CDR1 and CDR2 are SEHNR and FQNEAQ (reference sequence). Written as DNA, the CDR3 is TGTGCCAGCAGCGTAACCTCCGGGACTAGCGGCCGGGAGACCCAGTACTTC. Translated, it gives CASSVTSGTSGRETQYF. Supplemented by reference TRBV7-9 and TRBJ2-5, the full variable domain reads DTGVSQNPRHKITKRGQNVTFRCDPISEHNRLYWYRQTLGQGPEFLTYFQNEAQLEKSRLLSDRFSAERPKGSFSTLEIQRTEQGDSAMYLCASSVTSGTSGRETQYFGPGTRLLVL.

This clonotype has at least ten counts. The chain employs TRBV2 and TRBJ2-7, with D uncertain. The germline V gene has CDR1 SNHLY and CDR2 FYNNEI. Trimming removed 6 bases at V and 4 bases at J, with 10 bases between. This CDR3 comprises 12 residues. The CDR3 DNA follows: TGTGCCAGCAGGTATGAGTCGTACGAGCAGTACTTC. This gives the protein CASRYESYEQYF.

As to this clonotype: This is likely a read error, given that the CDR3 carries no conserved phenylalanine or tryptophan at its end. The chain combines TRBV7-2 with TRBJ1-1; the D gene is possibly TRBD1 (6 bases). The CDR3 contains 14 residues. V gave up 3 bases and J gave up 1 base, with 9 bases separating them. Germline V CDR1 and CDR2: SGHTA, FQGNSA. DNA for the CDR3: TGTGCCAGCAGCTTGGGGGCAGGGAACACTGAAGCTTTCCTT. It translates to CASSLGAGNTEAFL.

This chain connects TRBV10-3 to TRBJ2-3, with 10 bases matching TRBD2. Germline V gives CDR1 ENHRY, CDR2 SYGVKD. V dropped 6 bases and J dropped 2; count of bases not matched to a gene: 5. The CDR3 totals 15 residues. CDR3 protein: CAIRGSGRATDTQYF. For the CDR3, the DNA is TGTGCCATCAGGGGGAGCGGGAGGGCCACAGATACGCAGTATTTT.

As concerns this clonotype: This CDR3 is missing its conserved last phenylalanine or tryptophan, likely due to a read error. It is unclear where the CDR3 begins or ends on the DNA, so no DNA is shown, and the CDR3 is as TCRdb lists it. The V and J genes are TRBV28 and TRBJ2-2. Germline V gives CDR1 MDHEN, CDR2 SYDVKM. The CDR3 is 8 residues long, ends included. CDR3 sequence reads: CASSWSGL.

This clonotype was counted many times. V and J are TRBV5-6 and TRBJ1-6, with 7 bases lining up with TRBD1. The trim removed 0 bases at V and 10 bases at J, leaving 7 bases unmatched. Germline values: CDR1 SGHDT, CDR2 YYEEEE. The CDR3 covers 15 residues. CDR3 region: CASSLGQGDTSPLHF. CDR3 DNA: TGTGCCAGCAGCTTGGGACAGGGTGATACCTCACCCCTCCACTTT.

The rearrangement joins TRBV7-8 to TRBJ2-7, with D tentatively TRBD1 (5 bases). The V and J ends lost 5 bases and 4 bases respectively, with 15 bases between them. The CDR3 sequence is 14 residues long. Germline assignment: CDR1 SGHVS and CDR2 FQNEAQ. CDR3 loop: CASSSSGYRYEQYF. The CDR3, as DNA: TGTGCCAGCAGCAGTAGTGGGTACAGGTACGAGCAGTACTTC.

The chain links TRBV10-1 to TRBJ2-2; 7 nucleotides agree with TRBD1. Germline V gives CDR1 WNHNN, CDR2 SYGVQD (reference sequence). CDR3 length equals 18 residues. The ends lost 5 bases at V and 0 bases at J; junction bases unmatched: 12. The CDR3 reads CASSYRFRDSTNTGELFF. The CDR3 nucleotides read TGCGCCAGCAGTTACCGGTTTCGGGACAGCACGAACACCGGGGAGCTGTTTTTT.

The V and J genes are TRBV29-1 and TRBJ2-5; D is possibly TRBD1 or TRBD2 (6 bases each). The CDR3 has 14 residues. The V end was cut by 6 bases, the J end by 4 bases, with 18 bases between. Germline CDR1 and CDR2: SQVTM and ANQGSEA. CDR3 in amino acids: CSVARQGGLETQYF. Written as DNA, the CDR3 is TGCAGCGTCGCCCGACAAGGGGGGTTAGAGACCCAGTACTTC.

This clonotype was observed a few times. V usage is TRBV7-8 and J usage is TRBJ1-5, with D unresolved. CDR3 length equals 14 residues. Trimming pared 5 bases from V and 11 bases from J, leaving 19 bases between. Germline CDR1 reads SGHVS; CDR2 reads FQNEAQ. The CDR3 nucleotides read TGTGCCAGCAGCCGAGGACGGACTAGGGAGACCCAGCATTTT. Encoded protein: CASSRGRTRETQHF.

Only a few counts were recorded for this clonotype. V usage is TRBV3-1 and J usage is TRBJ2-1, with TRBD2 matching over 13 bases. Germline CDR1 reads LGHDT; CDR2 reads YNNKEL (reference sequence). The CDR3 has 14 amino acids. V lost 5 bases and J lost 8; bases outside the gene matches: 3. CDR3 residues: CASSNGLAGDEQFF. In nucleotides, the CDR3 is TGTGCCAGCAGCAATGGACTAGCGGGAGATGAGCAGTTCTTC.

This chain connects TRBV6-1 to TRBJ1-1; D unclear. V lost 1 base and J lost 5, with 11 bases in between. The germline gives CDR1 MNHNS, CDR2 SASEGT. CDR3 length: 14 residues. This chain's CDR3 is CASSEEGRATEAFF. CDR3 nucleotides: TGTGCCAGCAGTGAAGAGGGAAGGGCGACTGAAGCTTTCTTT.

The V gene is TRBV12-3 or TRBV12-4, the J gene TRBJ1-1, with D hard to call. V lost 4 bases and J lost 6, with 9 bases in between. The CDR3 length is 12 residues. Written as DNA, the CDR3 is TGTGCCAGCAGTTACGTAGGTGCTGAAGCTTTCTTT. It is translated as CASSYVGAEAFF.

This clonotype was detected many times. The chain uses TRBV7-3 and TRBJ1-1, with TRBD1 matching 10 bases. Looked up from germline, CDR1 is SGHTA and CDR2 is FQGTGA. Trimming cost V 2 bases and J 8 bases; bases outside gene matches: 11. This CDR3 has 16 residues. The CDR3 loop is CASSLSEGQGTTEAFF. CDR3 sequence (DNA): TGTGCCAGCAGCTTATCCGAGGGACAGGGGACAACAGAAGCTTTCTTT.

This clonotype was detected ten times or more. The chain has TRBV28 and TRBJ1-2; no clear D gene. V lost 3 bases to trimming and J lost 6 bases, with 2 bases between them. Germline V lookup: CDR1 MDHEN, CDR2 SYDVKM. This CDR3 is built from 10 residues. CDR3 amino acids: CASSFNGYTF. CDR3 in DNA: TGTGCCAGCAGTTTTAATGGCTACACCTTC.

This clonotype was counted ten times or more. The gene calls are TRBV5-1 and TRBJ2-2; no clear D. This CDR3 has 13 amino acids. Looked up from germline, CDR1 is SGHRS and CDR2 is YFSETQ. Trimming removed 0 bases at V and 3 bases at J, with 3 bases between. CDR3 DNA sequence: TGCGCCAGCAGCTTGGAGTACACCGGGGAGCTGTTTTTT. It encodes CASSLEYTGELFF.